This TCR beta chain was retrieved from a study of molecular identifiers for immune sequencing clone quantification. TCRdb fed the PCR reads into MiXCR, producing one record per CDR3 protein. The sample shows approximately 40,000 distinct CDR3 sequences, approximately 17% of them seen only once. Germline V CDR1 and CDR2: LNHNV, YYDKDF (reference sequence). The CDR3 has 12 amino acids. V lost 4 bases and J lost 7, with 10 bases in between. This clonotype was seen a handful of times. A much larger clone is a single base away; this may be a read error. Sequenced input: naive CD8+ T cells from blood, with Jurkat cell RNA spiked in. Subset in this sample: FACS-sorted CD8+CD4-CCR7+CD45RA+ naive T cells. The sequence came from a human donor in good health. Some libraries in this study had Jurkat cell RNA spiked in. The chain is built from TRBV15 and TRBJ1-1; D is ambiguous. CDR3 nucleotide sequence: TGTGCCACCAGCAAAGTGGGAGGTGAAGCTTTCTTT. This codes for CATSKVGGEAFF.